The T cell receptor (beta chain) under discussion was sequenced for a study of blood T cell repertoires in COVID-19. At the level of the study: Whether acute or convalescent, the COVID-19 samples came from the United States, Italy and Spain. Sample material is recorded as cDNA or gDNA derived from T cells, B-cell-depleted T cells, or PBMCs.

The method was immunoSEQ multiplex PCR; TCRdb's version includes in-frame clones alone and lacks a portion of them. The sample has 55,000 to 90,000 clones; around 83% are singletons. The CDR3 sequence is 16 residues long. Germline assignment: CDR1 SGHRS and CDR2 YFSETQ. The germline V and J ends were trimmed by 0 bases and 2 bases, with 14 bases remaining between them. The receptor was isolated from a man aged 65 to 85 with active COVID-19. This chain joins TRBV5-1 and TRBJ1-1; D possibly corresponds to TRBD1 (6 bases). The sample was peripheral blood. The CDR3 is CASSLATAGANTEAFF. The CDR3 DNA is TGCGCCAGCAGCTTGGCCACGGCAGGGGCAAACACTGAAGCTTTCTTT.